The 30 T cell receptor beta chains in this list originate from one sample, sequenced in a study of shared clonotypes between healthy human individuals. Generated by immunoSEQ multiplex PCR, the TCRdb table keeps only in-frame clones and is missing some. The repertoire holds under 1,900,000 clones, around 98.5% seen once, with 0.36% in the top ten. The sequenced sample consisted of naive CD4+ T cells sorted from blood. Regarding subset: CD45RA+ positively selected. All receptors derive from a man aged 30-40 years in good health.

The rearrangement uses TRBV10-1 and TRBJ2-7, with TRBD2 as a possible D gene (6 bases). This CDR3 region has 16 residues. CDR1 and CDR2 (germline): WNHNN, SYGVQD (reference sequence). Written as DNA, the CDR3 is TGCGCTAGCCCTGGAGGGAGCTCCAAGGTCCGCTACGAGCAGTACTTC. This sequence encodes CASPGGSSKVRYEQYF.

Comment on this clone: This sample includes further DNA sequences coding for the same CDR3. V gene TRBV18 combines with J gene TRBJ2-2; D remains ambiguous. CDR3 length equals 12 residues. Trimming left V 3 bases short and J 7 bases short, with 6 bases between. The germline V gene encodes CDR1 KGHSH and CDR2 LQKENI. CDR3 sequence: CASSPLVGELFF. CDR3 sequence (DNA): TGTGCCAGCTCACCTCTGGTCGGGGAGCTGTTTTTT.

V usage is TRBV15 and J usage is TRBJ2-1, with no clear D. Trimming removed 0 bases from V and 9 bases from J, with 9 bases in between. Germline V lookup: CDR1 LNHNV, CDR2 YYDKDF (reference sequence). This CDR3 is built from 13 residues. This CDR3 reads CATSRDSVFEQFF. Here the CDR3 DNA reads TGTGCCACCAGCAGAGATTCAGTTTTTGAGCAGTTCTTC.

The chain recombines TRBV5-6 with TRBJ2-5; 11 nucleotides match TRBD2. The CDR3 covers 16 residues. CDR1 and CDR2 (germline): SGHDT, YYEEEE. J was trimmed by 2 bases and V by 5 bases; bases with no gene match: 8. CDR3 DNA: TGTGCCAGCAGGATCGGGACTAGCGGAGCACAAGAGACCCAGTACTTC. Protein: CASRIGTSGAQETQYF.

CDR3 coding DNA: TGCGCCAGCAGCTTGGGACACAGAGGCCAGCCCCAGCATTTT. Protein product: CASSLGHRGQPQHF. The chain uses TRBV5-1 and TRBJ1-5; D gene uncertain. Trimming removed 0 bases at V and 7 bases at J, with 11 bases between. This CDR3 has 14 residues. Germline lookup yields CDR1 SGHRS and CDR2 YFSETQ.

This sequence joins TRBV5-4 and TRBJ2-2, with D maybe TRBD2 (5 bases). Germline assignment: CDR1 SGHNT and CDR2 YYREEE (reference sequence). The CDR3 has 15 amino acids. The V end was cut by 7 bases, the J end by 2 bases, with 15 bases between. This CDR3 reads CASGWVGANTGELFF. CDR3 DNA sequence: TGTGCCAGCGGCTGGGTGGGAGCTAACACCGGGGAGCTGTTTTTT.

This clone has a single count. The chain combines TRBV5-3 with TRBJ2-7; 9 bases are a match to TRBD2. TRBV5-3 is placed among ORFs of uncertain function. The V and J ends lost 6 bases and 5 bases, in that order; junction bases with no gene match: 9. The CDR3 spans 14 residues. CDR3 coding DNA: TGTGCCAGAACCCAGCGGGAGGAAGGTCACGAGCAGTACTTC. Protein sequence: CARTQREEGHEQYF.

The V and J genes are TRBV2 and TRBJ2-3; tentative D call: TRBD2 (6 bases). CDR3 length: 14 residues. The germline V gene has CDR1 SNHLY and CDR2 FYNNEI. Trimming left V 5 bases short and J 4 bases short, with 13 bases between. This chain's CDR3 is CASSRLVSSDTQYF. The DNA of the CDR3 is TGTGCCAGCAGTAGACTAGTGTCCTCAGATACGCAGTATTTT.

Points on this clone: Germline is not matched at one junction end, which may reflect a read error. This CDR3 reads CASSFGLGDF. In nucleotides, the CDR3 is TGTGCCAGCAGCTTCGGACTGGGAGACTTC. The chain has TRBV7-9 and TRBJ2-7; TRBD2 is a possible D gene (5 bases). The germline CDR1 and CDR2 sequences are SEHNR and FQNEAQ (reference sequence). The CDR3 consists of 10 residues.

The chain joins TRBV11-3 to TRBJ2-7; D is ambiguous. Germline CDR1 SGHNT, CDR2 YENEEA. V lost 5 bases to trimming and J lost 3 bases, with 11 bases between them. This CDR3 has 13 amino acids. The CDR3 DNA sequence: TGTGCCAGCAGCGTCAGACCCGGCTACGAGCAGTACTTC. Translation: CASSVRPGYEQYF.

This clone appeared a single time. This chain uses TRBV28 with TRBJ1-5; 7 bases align to TRBD1. The germline gives CDR1 MDHEN, CDR2 SYDVKM. V lost 6 bases, J lost 5 bases, and 10 bases stayed unmatched. The CDR3 length is 15 residues. CDR3 DNA: TGTGCCAGCAGCTTAGGCGGACAGGACCATCAGCCCCAGCATTTT. It is translated as CASSLGGQDHQPQHF. Using reference TRBV28 and TRBJ1-5 for the parts outside the CDR3, the full variable domain is DVKVTQSSRYLVKRTGEKVFLECVQDMDHENMFWYRQDPGLGLRLIYFSYDVKMKEKGDIPEGYSVSREKKERFSLILESASTNQTSMYLCASSLGGQDHQPQHFGDGTRLSIL.

Details on this clone: The same CDR3 also results from other DNA sequences found in this sample. The rearrangement uses TRBV9 and TRBJ1-1; 9 bases match TRBD1. This CDR3 comprises 15 residues. The germline V gene has CDR1 SGDLS and CDR2 YYNGEE. V was pared by 0 bases and J by 5 bases, with 5 bases of the junction left unmatched. The CDR3 is CASSVVDRGSTEAFF. DNA of the CDR3: TGTGCCAGCAGCGTAGTAGACAGGGGGAGTACTGAAGCTTTCTTT.

Turning to this clone: Different DNA sequences within this sample yield the same CDR3. The chain joins TRBV9 to TRBJ2-7; TRBD2 agrees at 8 bases. The CDR3 is 15 residues long. Germline V lookup: CDR1 SGDLS, CDR2 YYNGEE. The trim removed 3 bases at V and 0 bases at J, leaving 5 bases unmatched. CDR3 loop: CASSAGLAGSYEQYF. In nucleotides, the CDR3 is TGTGCCAGCAGCGCCGGTCTAGCGGGCTCCTACGAGCAGTACTTC.

This clone has just one count. V gene TRBV7-9 combines with J gene TRBJ2-3; 10 bases are a match to TRBD1. This CDR3 comprises 19 residues. Germline V gene sequence: CDR1 SEHNR, CDR2 FQNEAQ (reference sequence). V was clipped by 6 bases and J by 1 base; unmatched bases: 16. CDR3: CASSFMISTGGAGTDTQYF. CDR3 sequence (DNA): TGTGCCAGCAGTTTTATGATCTCGACAGGGGGCGCCGGCACAGATACGCAGTATTTT.

The gene calls are TRBV18 and TRBJ1-2; D is uncertain. The length of the CDR3 is 17 residues. V was trimmed by 3 bases and J by 2 bases, leaving 19 bases between them. The germline V gene has CDR1 KGHSH and CDR2 LQKENI. CDR3 protein: CASSPINGRSQNYGYTF. The CDR3 coding sequence is TGTGCCAGCTCACCCATCAATGGGAGAAGCCAGAACTATGGCTACACCTTC.

V is TRBV28 and J is TRBJ1-1, with 7 bases fitting TRBD1. V lost 3 bases, J lost 5 bases, and 15 bases stayed unmatched. This CDR3 region has 17 residues. Germline V gene data show CDR1 as MDHEN and CDR2 as SYDVKM. The CDR3 region has the DNA TGTGCCAGCAGTTTCTTAATAGGGGGCGTTTCTTGGACTGAAGCTTTCTTT. Translated, it gives CASSFLIGGVSWTEAFF.

This chain links TRBV9 with TRBJ2-7; D unclear. The CDR3 covers 14 residues. The germline CDR1 and CDR2 sequences are SGDLS and YYNGEE. Trimming cost V 0 bases and J 3 bases, with 10 bases left between them. CDR3 coding DNA: TGTGCCAGCAGCGTAGAAGGAAGAGGCTACGAGCAGTACTTC. Amino acid sequence: CASSVEGRGYEQYF. Filled out from reference TRBV9 and TRBJ2-7, the complete variable domain reads DSGVTQTPKHLITATGQRVTLRCSPRSGDLSVYWYQQSLDQGLQFLIQYYNGEERAKGNILERFSAQQFPDLHSELNLSSLELGDSALYFCASSVEGRGYEQYFGPGTRLTVT.

The sample holds one count of this clone. The V and J genes are TRBV19 and TRBJ2-4; D not certain. Trimming took off 3 bases at V and 0 bases at J, with 9 bases between the two ends. CDR3 size: 15 residues. Germline V gene sequence: CDR1 LNHDA, CDR2 SQIVND (reference sequence). The CDR3 is CASSIQSLAKNIQYF. The CDR3 coding sequence is TGTGCCAGTAGTATTCAGTCCCTAGCCAAAAACATTCAGTACTTC.

This clone has a single count. V and J are TRBV5-1 and TRBJ2-3; D uncertain. V lost 6 bases and J lost 2, with 16 bases in between. Germline V gives CDR1 SGHRS, CDR2 YFSETQ. The CDR3 is 15 residues long. The CDR3 loop is CASNQRGRNTDTQYF. The CDR3 DNA sequence: TGCGCCAGCAACCAAAGAGGTCGGAACACAGATACGCAGTATTTT.

The V gene is TRBV11-3, the J gene TRBJ2-5; a weak D match, TRBD2 (6 bases). The CDR3 totals 15 residues. Germline V CDR1 and CDR2: SGHNT, YENEEA. V lost 5 bases to trimming and J lost 5 bases, with 18 bases between them. The CDR3 DNA reads as TGTGCCAGCAGCCCGGGACTCCGTCTTGTGGAGACCCAGTACTTC. Protein: CASSPGLRLVETQYF.

V is TRBV5-5 and J is TRBJ2-1; no firm D call. CDR1 and CDR2 (germline): SGHKS, YYEKEE (reference sequence). CDR3 size: 17 residues. Between the trimmed V and J ends, which lost 0 bases and 2 bases, there was a span of 15 bases. In DNA, the CDR3 is TGTGCCAGCAGCTTGGCCGATTCGCGGCGTCCCTACAATGAGCAGTTCTTC. This gives the protein CASSLADSRRPYNEQFF.

The chain joins TRBV7-2 to TRBJ2-7, with a tentative D call TRBD1 (5 bases). From germline, CDR1 is SGHTA and CDR2 FQGNSA. Trimming cost V 6 bases and J 1 base, with 25 bases left between them. The CDR3 loop spans 18 amino acids. The CDR3 bases are TGTGCCAGCAGTCGAATAGGGGAATTCCGAGAAGGATCCTACGAGCAGTACTTC. Its protein product is CASSRIGEFREGSYEQYF.

The chain carries TRBV7-6 and TRBJ1-3; D remains ambiguous. The V end was cut by 5 bases, the J end by 8 bases, with 7 bases between. The CDR3 consists of 11 residues. The germline CDR1 and CDR2 sequences are SGHVS and FNYEAQ. The chain's CDR3 is CASSKVDTIYF. In DNA form, the CDR3 reads TGTGCCAGCAGCAAAGTTGACACCATATATTTT.

The genes are TRBV27 and TRBJ2-5; D is unclear. CDR1 and CDR2 from the germline V gene are MNHEY and SMNVEV (reference sequence). V dropped 0 bases and J dropped 5 bases, with 4 bases sitting between them. The CDR3 has 12 residues. Here the CDR3 reads CASSLSWETQYF. The CDR3 DNA reads TGTGCCAGCAGTTTATCGTGGGAGACCCAGTACTTC.

The table lists this clone with a few counts. V and J are TRBV29-1 and TRBJ2-3; 8 positions agree with TRBD2. Germline CDR1 is SQVTM and CDR2 is ANQGSEA. The junction had 12 bases not matched to a gene; V was cut back by 2 bases and J by 5 bases. The CDR3 spans 16 residues. CDR3 DNA sequence: TGCAGCGTTGAACTTCGGCTAGCGGGCGTGGTAGATACGCAGTATTTT. This codes for CSVELRLAGVVDTQYF.

In this sample, this clone turned up once. The CDR3 loop is CSVEMGSTDTQYF. The CDR3 bases are TGCAGCGTTGAGATGGGGAGCACAGATACGCAGTATTTT. This chain uses TRBV29-1 with TRBJ2-3; D remains ambiguous. The V gene lost 3 bases and the J gene lost 0 bases, with 7 bases spanning the gap. The CDR3 length is 13 residues. Looked up from germline, CDR1 is SQVTM and CDR2 is ANQGSEA.

The V gene is TRBV6-6, the J gene TRBJ1-2; possible D gene TRBD1, 6 bases. Trimming left V 7 bases short and J 2 bases short, with 14 bases between. CDR1 is MNHNY and CDR2 is SVGAGI in the germline V gene (reference sequence). This CDR3 spans 14 amino acids. CDR3 DNA sequence: TGTGCCAGCAACGGGGGCAAATCAAACTATGGCTACACCTTC. Translated, it gives CASNGGKSNYGYTF.

J is TRBJ2-1 and V is TRBV28; D may correspond to TRBD1 or TRBD2 (5 bases each). This CDR3 is 12 amino acids long. V was cut by 7 bases and J by 9 bases, with 13 bases left in between. CDR1 and CDR2 from the germline V gene are MDHEN and SYDVKM. CDR3 residues: CASNRRAAEQFF. CDR3 bases: TGTGCCAGCAACAGGCGGGCCGCTGAGCAGTTCTTC. Filled out from reference TRBV28 and TRBJ2-1, the complete variable domain reads DVKVTQSSRYLVKRTGEKVFLECVQDMDHENMFWYRQDPGLGLRLIYFSYDVKMKEKGDIPEGYSVSREKKERFSLILESASTNQTSMYLCASNRRAAEQFFGPGTRLTVL.

The rearrangement joins TRBV11-1 to TRBJ1-6; perhaps TRBD1 as D (6 bases). In germline, CDR1 is SGHAT, CDR2 FQDESV (reference sequence). The CDR3 is made up of 14 amino acids. Trimming took off 4 bases at V and 6 bases at J, with 10 bases between the two ends. The DNA for the CDR3 is TGTGCCAGCAGCTCCAGGACAGCTAATTCACCCCTCCACTTT. It encodes CASSSRTANSPLHF.

This chain joins TRBV5-1 and TRBJ2-2; TRBD2 is a possible D gene (5 bases). Between the trimmed V and J ends, which lost 7 bases and 5 bases, there was a span of 12 bases. Germline values: CDR1 SGHRS, CDR2 YFSETQ. CDR3 length: 13 amino acids. The CDR3 DNA follows: TGCGCCAGCCGGGAAGTTGAGACCGGGGAGCTGTTTTTT. It translates to CASREVETGELFF.